This TCR beta chain emerged from a study of blood T cell repertoires in COVID-19. This table comes from immunoSEQ multiplex PCR, and its TCRdb copy is limited to in-frame clones, with some not included. The top ten clones hold roughly 7.7% of a sample with roughly 110,000 clones, about 81% of them seen once. The CDR3 runs to 14 residues. With 2 bases removed from V and 2 bases from J, the gap between germline ends came to 10 bases. Germline V lookup: CDR1 SGHRS, CDR2 YFSETQ. The TCR sequence derives from a man in his sixties or seventies with acute or convalescent COVID-19. The chain carries TRBV5-1 and TRBJ1-1; no definite D call. The sample comprised peripheral blood. The CDR3 loop is CASSFVQSNTEAFF. Here the CDR3 DNA reads TGCGCCAGCAGCTTCGTACAGAGTAACACTGAAGCTTTCTTT.